This TCR beta chain comes out of a study of T-cell reconstitution after alpha-beta-depleted transplantation in children. Overall study findings and caveats: It was reported that alpha-beta T cells came from several hundred expanded graft clones (about two months after transplant). T-cell numbers and diversity, one year after transplant, stemmed largely from T cells that were newly produced. Where some patients showed high TCRbeta diversity at day 60, it came from recipient T cells and thymic progenitors that had survived.

The library targeted TCRbeta and was prepared with unique molecular identifiers. TCRdb passed the PCR reads through MiXCR, listing each CDR3 protein once. Of approximately 430,000 distinct CDR3 sequences in the sample, about a sixth were seen once. Notes on this clonotype: Its specificity is unknown.

Germline V gives CDR1 MDHEN, CDR2 SYDVKM. The CDR3 contains 16 residues. V trimming: 6 bases; J trimming: 0 bases; junction bases outside the gene matches: 10. The chain has TRBV28 and TRBJ2-7; 8 bases agree with TRBD1. Sequenced here: PBMCs, mostly from graft donor cells, sampled 360 days after TCRalphabeta/CD19-depleted stem cell transplant. The receptor comes from a boy less than two years old who had a stem cell transplant for Wiskott-Aldrich syndrome, so the T cells may come from the graft donor. DNA of the CDR3: TGTGCCAGCAGGTTCCGACTCGGACAGGGCTCCTACGAGCAGTACTTC. Its translation is CASRFRLGQGSYEQYF.